One sample yielded the 6 T cell receptor beta chains listed below, sequenced in a study of cytomegalovirus exposure and HLA in healthy donors. A multiplex PCR was run with 60 Vbeta primers and 13 Jbeta primers. Sequencing used immunoSEQ multiplex PCR; TCRdb keeps in-frame clones, though not all of them. The sample includes 150,000 to 160,000 clones, less than 80% of them seen just once. The source material was PBMCs. These receptors were taken from a man aged 25 to 40 in good health and CMV-seronegative.

V is TRBV7-9 and J is TRBJ1-1, with 7 bases matching TRBD1. The CDR3 sequence is 15 residues long. Per germline, CDR1 SEHNR and CDR2 FQNEAQ (reference sequence). The V segment lost 5 bases and the J segment 1 base; nucleotides outside the gene matches: 7. This CDR3 is CASSTTGQPNTEAFF. The CDR3 region has the DNA TGTGCCAGCAGCACTACGGGACAGCCGAACACTGAAGCTTTCTTT.

This clone has only a few counts. The chain couples TRBV29-1 to TRBJ1-1, with D uncertain. Looked up from germline, CDR1 is SQVTM and CDR2 is ANQGSEA. The V gene lost 6 bases and the J gene lost 7 bases, with 9 bases spanning the gap. The CDR3 runs 10 residues. DNA of the CDR3: TGCAGCGTGGTAGTCTGTGAAGCTTTCTTT. This gives the protein CSVVVCEAFF.

The chain recombines TRBV5-1 with TRBJ1-1; 9 bases match TRBD1. The CDR3 is 15 residues long. Unmatched junction bases numbered 4, after V lost 4 bases and J lost 0 bases. Germline CDR1 reads SGHRS; CDR2 reads YFSETQ. The CDR3 loop is CASSQGTGMNTEAFF. In DNA form, the CDR3 reads TGCGCCAGCAGCCAAGGGACAGGGATGAACACTGAAGCTTTCTTT.

The chain has TRBV18 and TRBJ1-3; a weak D match, TRBD1 (5 bases). Germline lookup yields CDR1 KGHSH and CDR2 LQKENI. The CDR3 covers 14 residues. V was cut by 2 bases and J by 8 bases, with 13 bases left in between. CDR3 protein: CASSPIDSRDTIYF. The CDR3 DNA sequence: TGTGCCAGCTCACCAATTGACAGCCGTGACACCATATATTTT. The full variable domain, its missing parts supplied by reference TRBV18 and TRBJ1-3, is NAGVMQNPRHLVRRRGQEARLRCSPMKGHSHVYWYRQLPEEGLKFMVYLQKENIIDESGMPKERFSAEFPKEGPSILRIQQVVRGDSAAYFCASSPIDSRDTIYFGEGSWLTVV.

The chain employs TRBV4-3 and TRBJ1-3, with no clear D. Germline CDR1 and CDR2: LGHNA and YSLEER. This CDR3 comprises 15 residues. Between the trimmed V and J ends, which lost 3 bases and 1 base, there was a span of 10 bases. The CDR3 coding sequence is TGCGCCAGCAGCCAGGAGATTTCTTCTGGAAACACCATATATTTT. Its translation: CASSQEISSGNTIYF.

This sequence joins TRBV7-8 and TRBJ1-6, with D possibly TRBD1 on 5 matching bases. This CDR3 spans 14 amino acids. Trimming took 3 bases from V and 9 from J, leaving 12 bases between them. Germline assignment: CDR1 SGHVS and CDR2 FQNEAQ. CDR3 in amino acids: CASSFQGFRSPLHF. The CDR3 coding sequence is TGTGCCAGCAGCTTCCAGGGTTTTCGTTCACCCCTCCACTTT. The full variable domain, its missing parts supplied by reference TRBV7-8 and TRBJ1-6, is GAGVSQSPRYKVAKRGQDVALRCDPISGHVSLFWYQQALGQGPEFLTYFQNEAQLDKSGLPSDRFFAERPEGSVSTLKIQRTQQEDSAVYLCASSFQGFRSPLHFGNGTRLTVT.